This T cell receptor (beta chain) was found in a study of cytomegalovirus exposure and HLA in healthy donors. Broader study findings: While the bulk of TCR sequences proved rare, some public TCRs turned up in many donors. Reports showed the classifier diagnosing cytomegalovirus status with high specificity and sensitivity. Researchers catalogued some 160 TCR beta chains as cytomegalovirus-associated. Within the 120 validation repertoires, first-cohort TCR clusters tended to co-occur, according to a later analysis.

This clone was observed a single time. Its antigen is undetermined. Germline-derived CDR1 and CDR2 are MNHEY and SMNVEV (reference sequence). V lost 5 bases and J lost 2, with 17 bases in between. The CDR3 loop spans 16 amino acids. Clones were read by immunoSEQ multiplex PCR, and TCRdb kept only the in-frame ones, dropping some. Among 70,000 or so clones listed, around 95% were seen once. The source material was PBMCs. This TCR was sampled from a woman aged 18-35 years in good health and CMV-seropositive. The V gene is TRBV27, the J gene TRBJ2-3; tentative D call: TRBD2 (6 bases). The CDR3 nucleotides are TGTGCCAGCAGTCCCAACGTGGGGGGTACCACAGATACGCAGTATTTT. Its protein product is CASSPNVGGTTDTQYF.